This T cell receptor beta chain was profiled in a study of T cells in Graves' hyperthyroidism and ophthalmopathy. The investigators amplified TCR beta CDR3 regions from RNA transcripts. An initial round of RT-PCR targeting the TCR CDR3 relied on the HTBI primer set. TCRdb reprocessed the multiplex PCR reads via MiXCR and lists one record per CDR3 protein. The table includes roughly 300,000 distinct CDR3 sequences, around 20% detected once. The CDR3 loop spans 15 amino acids. The V segment lost 7 bases and the J segment 2 bases; nucleotides outside the gene matches: 10. Per germline, CDR1 DFQATT and CDR2 SNEGSKA (reference sequence). Many counts were recorded for this clonotype.

The J gene is TRBJ2-3, the V gene TRBV20-1; 9 bases match TRBD2. Input material: blood. The receptor comes from a woman in her forties or fifties with Graves' hyperthyroidism. The CDR3 DNA is TGCAGTGTTTCTCAAAGCGGGGGGTTCACAGATACGCAGTATTTT. It translates to CSVSQSGGFTDTQYF.